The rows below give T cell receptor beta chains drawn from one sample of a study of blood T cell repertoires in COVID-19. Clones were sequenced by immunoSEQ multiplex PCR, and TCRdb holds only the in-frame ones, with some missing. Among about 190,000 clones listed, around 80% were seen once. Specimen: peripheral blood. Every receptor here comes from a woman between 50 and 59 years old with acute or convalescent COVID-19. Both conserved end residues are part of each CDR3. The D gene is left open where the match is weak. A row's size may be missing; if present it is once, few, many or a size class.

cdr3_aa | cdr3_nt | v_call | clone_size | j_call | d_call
CASSPLSGGISYNEQFF | TGTGCCAGCTCACCACTGTCTGGCGGAATCTCCTACAATGAGCAGTTCTTC | TRBV18 | once | TRBJ2-1 | .
CASSTSGSVNEQFF | TGTGCCAGCTCGACTAGCGGCAGCGTTAATGAGCAGTTCTTC | TRBV18 | . | TRBJ2-1 | TRBD2
CASARTGRNTEAFF | TGTGCCAGCGCCCGAACAGGGAGGAACACTGAAGCTTTCTTT | TRBV27 | . | TRBJ1-1 | .
CASSLGASYGYTF | TGTGCCAGCAGTTTAGGGGCCTCCTATGGCTACACCTTC | TRBV28 | . | TRBJ1-2 | .
CASTGTYLNIQYF | TGTGCCAGCACCGGGACATACCTAAACATTCAGTACTTC | TRBV6-5 | once | TRBJ2-4 | .
CASSPGLAGVLEQFF | TGCGCCAGCAGCCCAGGACTAGCGGGAGTACTTGAGCAGTTCTTC | TRBV5-1 | . | TRBJ2-1 | TRBD2
CASSHPPDRAVGELFF | TGTGCCAGCAGCCACCCTCCGGACAGGGCGGTCGGGGAGCTGTTTTTT | TRBV7-9 | . | TRBJ2-2 | TRBD1
CASRGELGQFNEQFF | TGTGCCAGCAGGGGCGAACTCGGACAGTTCAATGAGCAGTTCTTC | TRBV27 | . | TRBJ2-1 | .
CASSLQGYEQYF | TGCGCCAGCAGCCTACAGGGCTACGAGCAGTACTTC | TRBV10-2 | . | TRBJ2-7 | .
CASSQNSYEQYF | TGTGCTAGTTCCCAGAACTCCTACGAGCAGTACTTC | TRBV12-5 | . | TRBJ2-7 | .
CASSYSTGKAFF | TGTGCCAGCAGTTACTCGACAGGGAAGGCTTTCTTT | TRBV6-5 | once | TRBJ1-1 | TRBD1
CASSSSTGNEQYF | TGTGCCAGCAGCTCATCGACAGGGAACGAGCAGTACTTC | TRBV11-2 | . | TRBJ2-7 | TRBD1
CASREGDSGYGYTF | TGTGCCAGCAGAGAGGGGGACAGCGGATATGGCTACACCTTC | TRBV2 | . | TRBJ1-2 | TRBD1
CASSEGRGSEGLPRGYGYTF | TGCGCCAGCAGTGAAGGTAGAGGCAGCGAAGGACTTCCCCGGGGCTATGGCTACACCTTC | TRBV10-2 | . | TRBJ1-2 | .
CASSWGGADYGYTF | TGTGCCAGCAGCTGGGGCGGGGCCGACTATGGCTACACCTTC | TRBV5-5 | . | TRBJ1-2 | .
CASQNGGTGNTIYF | TGTGCCAGCCAAAACGGGGGAACTGGAAACACCATATATTTT | TRBV6-6 | . | TRBJ1-3 | .
CASSEYKAFF | TGTGCCAGCAGTGAATATAAAGCTTTCTTT | TRBV6-1 | once | TRBJ1-1 | .
CASSPRRGRGHEQYF | TGTGCCAGCTCACCAAGAAGGGGGCGCGGACACGAGCAGTACTTC | TRBV18 | . | TRBJ2-7 | TRBD1
CASSEGLISQPQHF | TGTGCCAGCAGTGAAGGACTCATCAGTCAGCCCCAGCATTTT | TRBV2 | . | TRBJ1-5 | .
CASSLRRGRNQETQYF | TGTGCCAGCAGCTTAAGGAGGGGGCGCAACCAAGAGACCCAGTACTTC | TRBV7-2 | . | TRBJ2-5 | .
CASSPRTSGFYEQYF | TGTGCCAGTAGTCCCCGGACTAGCGGATTCTACGAGCAGTACTTC | TRBV19 | . | TRBJ2-7 | TRBD2
CASRAGSNTGELFF | TGTGCCAGCAGGGCCGGGAGTAACACCGGGGAGCTGTTTTTT | TRBV2 | . | TRBJ2-2 | .
CASSQGADDRSYGYTF | TGTGCCAGCAGCCAAGGGGCAGACGATCGCAGCTATGGCTACACCTTC | TRBV3-1/TRBV3-2 | . | TRBJ1-2 | .
CATSDPTGAQETQYF | TGTGCCACCAGTGATCCGACAGGGGCCCAAGAGACCCAGTACTTC | TRBV24-1 | . | TRBJ2-5 | TRBD1
CASSPPGTGGYYGYTF | TGCGCCAGCAGCCCCCCCGGGACAGGGGGCTACTATGGCTACACCTTC | TRBV5-1 | few | TRBJ1-2 | TRBD1
CASSLYPPGGSNQPQHF | TGTGCCAGCAGTTTATACCCCCCGGGGGGGAGCAATCAGCCCCAGCATTTT | TRBV27 | . | TRBJ1-5 | .
CASSAHPLGAERSNQPQHF | TGTGCCAGCAGTGCCCATCCCCTAGGGGCAGAAAGGAGCAATCAGCCCCAGCATTTT | TRBV6-1 | . | TRBJ1-5 | .